This T cell receptor beta chain was recovered during a study of shared clonotypes between healthy human individuals. Positively selected for CCR7, the CD45RO-negative cells used as naive CD8 cells excluded terminally differentiated effector memory CD45RA+ cells. Assay used: immunoSEQ multiplex PCR; TCRdb lists only in-frame clones, some missing. The sample lists some 800,000 clones; 80% to 95% were seen once. Germline-derived CDR1 and CDR2 are SGHRS and YFSETQ. V was trimmed by 5 bases and J by 1 base, leaving 18 bases between them. The CDR3 contains 16 residues. V is TRBV5-1 and J is TRBJ2-5, with D possibly being TRBD2 (7 bases). Specimen: naive CD8+ T cells sorted from blood. This sequence was found in a man aged 30 to 45 in good health. CDR3 in amino acids: CASSPAWGGGQETQYF. In nucleotides, the CDR3 is TGCGCCAGCAGTCCAGCCTGGGGAGGGGGCCAAGAGACCCAGTACTTC.